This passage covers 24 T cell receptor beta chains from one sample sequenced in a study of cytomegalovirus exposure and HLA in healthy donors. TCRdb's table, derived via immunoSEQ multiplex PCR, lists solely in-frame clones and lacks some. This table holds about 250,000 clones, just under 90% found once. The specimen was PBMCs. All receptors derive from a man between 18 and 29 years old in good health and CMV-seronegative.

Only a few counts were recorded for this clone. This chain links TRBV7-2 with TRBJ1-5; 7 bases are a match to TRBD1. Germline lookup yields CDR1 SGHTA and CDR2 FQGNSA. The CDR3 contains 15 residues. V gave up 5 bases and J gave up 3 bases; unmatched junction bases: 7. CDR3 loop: CASSLRQGVNQPQHF. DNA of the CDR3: TGTGCCAGCAGCCTCAGACAGGGCGTCAATCAGCCCCAGCATTTT.

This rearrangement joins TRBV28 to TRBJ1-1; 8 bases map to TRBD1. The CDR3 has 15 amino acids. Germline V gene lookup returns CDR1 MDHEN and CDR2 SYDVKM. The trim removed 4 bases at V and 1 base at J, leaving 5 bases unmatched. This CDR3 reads CASSSPDRENTEAFF. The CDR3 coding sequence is TGTGCCAGCAGTTCCCCGGACAGGGAGAACACTGAAGCTTTCTTT.

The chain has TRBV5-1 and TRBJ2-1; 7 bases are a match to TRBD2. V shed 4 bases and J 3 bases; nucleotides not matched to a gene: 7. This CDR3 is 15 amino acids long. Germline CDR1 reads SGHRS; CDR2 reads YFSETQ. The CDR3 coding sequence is TGCGCCAGCAGCCCATGGTCGGGGGGCTACAATGAGCAGTTCTTC. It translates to CASSPWSGGYNEQFF.

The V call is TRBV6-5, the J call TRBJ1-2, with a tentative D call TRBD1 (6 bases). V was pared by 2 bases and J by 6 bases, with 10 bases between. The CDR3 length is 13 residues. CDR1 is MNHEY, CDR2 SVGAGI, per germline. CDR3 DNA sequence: TGTGCCAGCAGTTACAACAGGGAACATGGCTACACCTTC. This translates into CASSYNREHGYTF.

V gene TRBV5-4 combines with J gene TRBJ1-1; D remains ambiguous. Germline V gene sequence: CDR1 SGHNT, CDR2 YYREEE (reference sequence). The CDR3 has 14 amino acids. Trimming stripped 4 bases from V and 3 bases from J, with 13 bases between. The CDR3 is CASSRASGDTEAFF. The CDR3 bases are TGTGCCAGCAGCCGGGCTAGCGGGGACACTGAAGCTTTCTTT.

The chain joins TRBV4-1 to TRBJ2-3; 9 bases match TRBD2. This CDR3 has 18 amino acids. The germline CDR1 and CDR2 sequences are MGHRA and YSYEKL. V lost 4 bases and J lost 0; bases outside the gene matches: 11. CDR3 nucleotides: TGCGCCAGCAGCCCTTTAAGCGGGGGGCTTGCTAGCACAGATACGCAGTATTTT. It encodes CASSPLSGGLASTDTQYF.

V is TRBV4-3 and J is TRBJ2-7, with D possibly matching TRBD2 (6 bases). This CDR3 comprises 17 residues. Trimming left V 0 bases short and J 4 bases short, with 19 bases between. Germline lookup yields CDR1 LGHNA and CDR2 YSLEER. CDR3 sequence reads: CASSQDGAGRAQYEQYF. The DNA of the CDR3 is TGCGCCAGCAGCCAAGATGGAGCGGGCCGAGCTCAATACGAGCAGTACTTC.

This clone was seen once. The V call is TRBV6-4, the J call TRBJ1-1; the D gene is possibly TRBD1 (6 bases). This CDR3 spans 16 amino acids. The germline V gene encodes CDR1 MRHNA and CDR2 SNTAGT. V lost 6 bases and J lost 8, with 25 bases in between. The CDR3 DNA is TGTGCCAGCAGAGACGGACTGGGGGCTCGGGCTTCGGAAGCTTTCTTT. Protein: CASRDGLGARASEAFF.

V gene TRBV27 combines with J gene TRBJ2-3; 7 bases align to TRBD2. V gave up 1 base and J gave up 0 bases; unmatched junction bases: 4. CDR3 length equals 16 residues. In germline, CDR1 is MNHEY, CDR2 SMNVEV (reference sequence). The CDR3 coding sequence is TGTGCCAGCAGTTTATGGGGGGGTACTAGCACAGATACGCAGTATTTT. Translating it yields CASSLWGGTSTDTQYF.

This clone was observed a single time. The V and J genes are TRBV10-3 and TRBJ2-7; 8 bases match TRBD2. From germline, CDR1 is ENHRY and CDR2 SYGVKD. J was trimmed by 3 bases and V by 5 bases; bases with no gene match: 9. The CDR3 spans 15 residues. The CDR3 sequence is CAISQPGLGLYEQYF. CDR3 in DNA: TGTGCCATCAGTCAACCGGGACTAGGCCTCTACGAGCAGTACTTC.

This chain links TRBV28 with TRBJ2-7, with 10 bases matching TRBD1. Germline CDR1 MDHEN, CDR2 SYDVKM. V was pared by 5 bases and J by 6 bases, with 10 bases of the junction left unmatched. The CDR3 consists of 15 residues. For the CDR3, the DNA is TGTGCCAGCAGTCCGCCCGGGACAGGGGAGTTCGAGCAGTACTTC. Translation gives CASSPPGTGEFEQYF.

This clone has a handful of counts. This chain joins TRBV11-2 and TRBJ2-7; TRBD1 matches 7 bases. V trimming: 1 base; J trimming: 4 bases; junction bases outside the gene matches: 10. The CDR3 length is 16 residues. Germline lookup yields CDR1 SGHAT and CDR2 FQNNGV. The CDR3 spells CASSLVLSGTVYEQYF. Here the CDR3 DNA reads TGTGCCAGCAGCTTAGTCTTATCCGGGACAGTATACGAGCAGTACTTC.

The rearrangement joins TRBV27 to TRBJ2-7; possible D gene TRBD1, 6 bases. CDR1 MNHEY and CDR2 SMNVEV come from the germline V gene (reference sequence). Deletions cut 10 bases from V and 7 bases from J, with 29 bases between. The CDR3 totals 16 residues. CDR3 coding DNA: TGTGCCACCAAACTTATGGGATCCGGGACACCAAAAGAGCAGTACTTC. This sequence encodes CATKLMGSGTPKEQYF.

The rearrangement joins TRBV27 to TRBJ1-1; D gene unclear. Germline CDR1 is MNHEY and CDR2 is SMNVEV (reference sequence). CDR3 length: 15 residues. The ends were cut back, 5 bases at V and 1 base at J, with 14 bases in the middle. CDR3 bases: TGTGCCAGCAGTCCAGCGGTTTGGGGGAACACTGAAGCTTTCTTT. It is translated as CASSPAVWGNTEAFF.

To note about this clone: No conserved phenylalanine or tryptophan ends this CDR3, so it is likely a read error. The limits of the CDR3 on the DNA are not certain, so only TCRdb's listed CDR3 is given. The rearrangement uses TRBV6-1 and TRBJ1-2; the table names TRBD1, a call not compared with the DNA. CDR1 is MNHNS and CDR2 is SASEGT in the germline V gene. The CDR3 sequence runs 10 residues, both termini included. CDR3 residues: CASSELSVGL.

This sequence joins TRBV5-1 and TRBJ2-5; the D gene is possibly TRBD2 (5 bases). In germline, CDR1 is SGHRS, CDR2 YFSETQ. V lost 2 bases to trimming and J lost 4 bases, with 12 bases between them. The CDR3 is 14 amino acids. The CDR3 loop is CASSFSEGTETQYF. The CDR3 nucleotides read TGCGCCAGCAGCTTTTCTGAGGGAACAGAGACCCAGTACTTC. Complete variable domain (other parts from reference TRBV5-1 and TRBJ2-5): KAGVTQTPRYLIKTRGQQVTLSCSPISGHRSVSWYQQTPGQGLQFLFEYFSETQRNKGNFPGRFSGRQFSNSRSEMNVSTLELGDSALYLCASSFSEGTETQYFGPGTRLLVL.

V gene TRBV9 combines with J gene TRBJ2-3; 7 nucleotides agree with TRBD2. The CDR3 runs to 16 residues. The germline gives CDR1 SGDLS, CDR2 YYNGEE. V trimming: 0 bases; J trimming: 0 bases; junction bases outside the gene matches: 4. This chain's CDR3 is CASSVGLAASTDTQYF. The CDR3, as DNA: TGTGCCAGCAGCGTAGGACTAGCAGCTAGCACAGATACGCAGTATTTT.

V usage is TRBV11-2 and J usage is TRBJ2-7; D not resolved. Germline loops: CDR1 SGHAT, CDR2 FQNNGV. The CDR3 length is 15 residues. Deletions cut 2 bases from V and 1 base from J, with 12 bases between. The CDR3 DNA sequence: TGTGCCAGCAGCTTAAACAGCCAGATATCCTACGAGCAGTACTTC. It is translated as CASSLNSQISYEQYF.

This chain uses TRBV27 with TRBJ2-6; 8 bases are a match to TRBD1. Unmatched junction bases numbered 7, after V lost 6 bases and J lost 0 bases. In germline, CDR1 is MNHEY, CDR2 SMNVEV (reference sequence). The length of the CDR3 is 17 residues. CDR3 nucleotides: TGTGCCAGCAGATTAGGGACAGGCCACTCTGGGGCCAACGTCCTGACTTTC. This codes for CASRLGTGHSGANVLTF.

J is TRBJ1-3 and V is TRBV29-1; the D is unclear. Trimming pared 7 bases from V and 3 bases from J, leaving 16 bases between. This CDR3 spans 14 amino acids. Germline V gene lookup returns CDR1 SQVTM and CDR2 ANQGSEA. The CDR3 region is CSALADNLGNTIYF. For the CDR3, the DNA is TGCAGCGCCCTCGCAGACAACCTTGGAAACACCATATATTTT.

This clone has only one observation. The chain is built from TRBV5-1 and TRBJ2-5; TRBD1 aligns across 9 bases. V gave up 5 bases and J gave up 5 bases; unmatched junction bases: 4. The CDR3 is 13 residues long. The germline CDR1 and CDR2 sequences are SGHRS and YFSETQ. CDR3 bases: TGCGCCAGCAGGGAACAGGGGGCTGAGACCCAGTACTTC. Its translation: CASREQGAETQYF. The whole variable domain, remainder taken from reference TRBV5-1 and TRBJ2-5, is KAGVTQTPRYLIKTRGQQVTLSCSPISGHRSVSWYQQTPGQGLQFLFEYFSETQRNKGNFPGRFSGRQFSNSRSEMNVSTLELGDSALYLCASREQGAETQYFGPGTRLLVL.

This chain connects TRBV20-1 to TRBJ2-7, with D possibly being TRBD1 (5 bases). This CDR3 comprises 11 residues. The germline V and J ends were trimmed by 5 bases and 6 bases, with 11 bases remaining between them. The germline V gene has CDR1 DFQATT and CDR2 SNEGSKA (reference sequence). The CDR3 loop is CSAPKGVEQYF. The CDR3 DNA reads TGCAGTGCTCCTAAAGGGGTCGAGCAGTACTTC.

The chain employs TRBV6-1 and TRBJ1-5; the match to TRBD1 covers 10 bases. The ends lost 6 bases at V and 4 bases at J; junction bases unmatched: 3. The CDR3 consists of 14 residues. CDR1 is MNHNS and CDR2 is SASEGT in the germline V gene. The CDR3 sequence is CASSSGQGNQPQHF. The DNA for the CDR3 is TGTGCCAGCAGCTCGGGACAGGGGAATCAGCCCCAGCATTTT.

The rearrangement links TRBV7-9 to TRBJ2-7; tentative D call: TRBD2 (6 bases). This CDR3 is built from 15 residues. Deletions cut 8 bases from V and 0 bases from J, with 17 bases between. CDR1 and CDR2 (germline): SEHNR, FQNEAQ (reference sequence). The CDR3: CASGPLPGDSYEQYF. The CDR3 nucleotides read TGTGCCAGCGGACCCTTGCCGGGGGACTCCTACGAGCAGTACTTC.